The clone carrying this T cell receptor beta chain has only a few counts. What it recognizes is unknown. Other DNA sequences in the same sample also yield this CDR3. Germline CDR1 and CDR2: SGHRS and YFSETQ. After removal of 0 bases from V and 3 bases from J, the junction contained 3 bases not matched to a gene. CDR3 size: 15 residues. The authors obtained over 98% purity in all sorted populations. Expressed TCRB transcripts got sequenced, as all isolated RNA was reverse transcribed. Repertoires were generated with immunoSEQ multiplex PCR, while TCRdb's copy carries only in-frame clones and drops some. Seen here are roughly 610,000 clones, less than 20% observed once, and the top ten hold approximately 0.099%. This entry comes from a study of beta chain features in type 1 diabetes. The study's findings and limits: PCR might favor shorter templates, equally in patients and controls.

The rearrangement links TRBV5-1 to TRBJ2-3, with TRBD2 matching over 8 bases. This receptor was obtained from a man between 18 and 35 years old in good health. Sequencing was done on a sample of naive CD4+ T cells from blood. CDR3: CASSLASGFTDTQYF. CDR3 DNA: TGCGCCAGCAGCTTGGCTAGCGGGTTTACAGATACGCAGTATTTT.